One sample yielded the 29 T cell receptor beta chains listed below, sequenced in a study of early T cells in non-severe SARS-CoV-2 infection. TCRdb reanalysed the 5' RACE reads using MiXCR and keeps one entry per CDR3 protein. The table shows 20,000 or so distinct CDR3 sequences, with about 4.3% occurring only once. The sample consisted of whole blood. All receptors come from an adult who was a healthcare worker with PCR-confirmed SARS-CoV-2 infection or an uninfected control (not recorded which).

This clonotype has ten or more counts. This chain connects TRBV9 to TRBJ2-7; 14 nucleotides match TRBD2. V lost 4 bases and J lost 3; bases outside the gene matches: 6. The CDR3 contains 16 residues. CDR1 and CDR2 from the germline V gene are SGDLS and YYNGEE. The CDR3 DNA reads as TGTGCCAGCAGCAAATCTGGGACTAGCGGGAGCTACGAGCAGTACTTC. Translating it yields CASSKSGTSGSYEQYF.

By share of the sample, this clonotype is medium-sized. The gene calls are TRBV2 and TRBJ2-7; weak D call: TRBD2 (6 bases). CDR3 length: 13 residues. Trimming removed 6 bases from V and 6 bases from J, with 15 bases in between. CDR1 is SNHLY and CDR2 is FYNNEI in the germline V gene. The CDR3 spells CASSETSISEQYF. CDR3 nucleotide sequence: TGTGCCAGCAGCGAGACTAGTATCTCCGAGCAGTACTTC.

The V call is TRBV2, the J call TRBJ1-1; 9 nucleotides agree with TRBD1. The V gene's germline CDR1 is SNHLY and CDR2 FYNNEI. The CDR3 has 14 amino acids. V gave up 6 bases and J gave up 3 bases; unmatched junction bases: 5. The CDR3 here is CASSGQGIHTEAFF. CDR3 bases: TGTGCCAGCAGCGGACAGGGGATACACACTGAAGCTTTCTTT.

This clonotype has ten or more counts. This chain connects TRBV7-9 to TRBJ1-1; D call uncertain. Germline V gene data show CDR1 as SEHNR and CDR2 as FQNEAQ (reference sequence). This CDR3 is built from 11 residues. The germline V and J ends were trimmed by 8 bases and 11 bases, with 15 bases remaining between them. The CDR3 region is CASRTAQVAFF. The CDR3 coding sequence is TGTGCCAGCCGCACCGCGCAGGTGGCTTTCTTT.

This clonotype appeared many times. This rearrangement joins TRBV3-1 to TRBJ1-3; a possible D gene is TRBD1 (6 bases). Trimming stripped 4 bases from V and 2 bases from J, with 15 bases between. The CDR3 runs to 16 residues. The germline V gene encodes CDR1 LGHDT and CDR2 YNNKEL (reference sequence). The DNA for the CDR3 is TGTGCCAGCAGCCGCGGACAGCTACTTGCTGGAAACACCATATATTTT. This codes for CASSRGQLLAGNTIYF. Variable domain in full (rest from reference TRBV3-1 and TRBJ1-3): DTAVSQTPKYLVTQMGNDKSIKCEQNLGHDTMYWYKQDSKKFLKIMFSYNNKELIINETVPNRFSPKSPDKAHLNLHINSLELGDSAVYFCASSRGQLLAGNTIYFGEGSWLTVV.

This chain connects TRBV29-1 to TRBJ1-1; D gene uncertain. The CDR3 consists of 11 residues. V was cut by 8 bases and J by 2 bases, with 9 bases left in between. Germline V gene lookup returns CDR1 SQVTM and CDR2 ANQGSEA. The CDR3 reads CSSTLNTEAFF. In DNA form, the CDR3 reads TGCAGCTCCACTCTAAACACTGAAGCTTTCTTT.

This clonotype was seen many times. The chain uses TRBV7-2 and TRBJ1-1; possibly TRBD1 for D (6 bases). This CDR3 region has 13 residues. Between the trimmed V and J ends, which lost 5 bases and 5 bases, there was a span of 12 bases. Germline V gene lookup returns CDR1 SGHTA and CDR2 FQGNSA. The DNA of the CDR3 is TGTGCCAGCAGCAAACAGGGTTGGACTGAAGCTTTCTTT. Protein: CASSKQGWTEAFF.

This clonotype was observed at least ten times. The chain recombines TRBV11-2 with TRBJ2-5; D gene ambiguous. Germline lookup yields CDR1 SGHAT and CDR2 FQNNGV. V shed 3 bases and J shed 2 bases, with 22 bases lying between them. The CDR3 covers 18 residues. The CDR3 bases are TGTGCCAGCAGCTTGCCCGAGGCCCAAGTGAACCGGCAAGAGACCCAGTACTTC. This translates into CASSLPEAQVNRQETQYF.

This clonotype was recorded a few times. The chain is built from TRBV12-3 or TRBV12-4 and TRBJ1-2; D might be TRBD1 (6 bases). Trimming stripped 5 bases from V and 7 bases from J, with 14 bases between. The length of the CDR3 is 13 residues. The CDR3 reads CASSLNLGAGYTF. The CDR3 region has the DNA TGTGCCAGCAGTCTCAATTTGGGGGCTGGCTACACCTTC.

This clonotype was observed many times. The DNA of the CDR3 is TGTGCCAGCAGCTTCGGACAGGGTGGTGAAAAACTGTTTTTT. Amino acid sequence: CASSFGQGGEKLFF. This chain links TRBV13 with TRBJ1-4, with TRBD1 identical over 8 bases. This CDR3 has 14 residues. CDR1 PRHDT and CDR2 FYEKMQ come from the germline V gene (reference sequence). The ends lost 3 bases at V and 7 bases at J; junction bases unmatched: 4.

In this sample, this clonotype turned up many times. CDR3 amino acids: CSVSDGGYGYTF. CDR3 sequence (DNA): TGCAGCGTATCGGACGGAGGATATGGCTACACCTTC. This chain connects TRBV29-1 to TRBJ1-2; D is ambiguous. The ends were cut back, 6 bases at V and 5 bases at J, with 13 bases in the middle. Germline CDR1 SQVTM, CDR2 ANQGSEA. This CDR3 region has 12 residues.

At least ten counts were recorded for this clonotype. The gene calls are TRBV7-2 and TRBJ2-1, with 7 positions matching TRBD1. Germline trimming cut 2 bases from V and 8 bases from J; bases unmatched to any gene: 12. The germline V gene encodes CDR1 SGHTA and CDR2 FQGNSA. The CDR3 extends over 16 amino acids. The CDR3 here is CASSLNLGGTGDEQFF. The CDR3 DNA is TGTGCCAGCAGCTTAAATTTAGGGGGCACCGGGGATGAGCAGTTCTTC.

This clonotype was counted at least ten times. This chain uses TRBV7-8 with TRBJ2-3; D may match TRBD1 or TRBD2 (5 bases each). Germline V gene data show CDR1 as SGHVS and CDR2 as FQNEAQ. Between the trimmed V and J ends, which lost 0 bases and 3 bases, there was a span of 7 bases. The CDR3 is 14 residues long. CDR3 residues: CASSLAGVTDTQYF. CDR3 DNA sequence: TGTGCCAGCAGCTTAGCGGGGGTGACAGATACGCAGTATTTT.

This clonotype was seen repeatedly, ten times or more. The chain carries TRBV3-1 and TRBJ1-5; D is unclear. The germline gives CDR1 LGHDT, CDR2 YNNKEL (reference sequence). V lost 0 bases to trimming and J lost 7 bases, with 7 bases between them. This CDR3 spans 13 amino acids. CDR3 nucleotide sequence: TGTGCCAGCAGCCAAGATCCGGGGCAGCCCCAGCATTTT. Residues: CASSQDPGQPQHF.

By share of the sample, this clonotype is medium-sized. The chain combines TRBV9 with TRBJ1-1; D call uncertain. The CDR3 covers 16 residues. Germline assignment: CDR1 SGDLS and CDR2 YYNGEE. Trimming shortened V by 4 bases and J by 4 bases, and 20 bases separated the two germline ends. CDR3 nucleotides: TGTGCCAGCAGCCCACTTGGGGAGGTCGGAGGCACTGAAGCTTTCTTT. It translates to CASSPLGEVGGTEAFF.

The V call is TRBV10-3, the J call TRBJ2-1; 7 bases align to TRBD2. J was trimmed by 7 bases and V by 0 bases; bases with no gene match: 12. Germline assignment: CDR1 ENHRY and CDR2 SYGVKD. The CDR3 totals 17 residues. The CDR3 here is CAISESAGGGYGNEQFF. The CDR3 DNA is TGTGCCATCAGTGAGTCGGCGGGCGGGGGATACGGGAATGAGCAGTTCTTC.

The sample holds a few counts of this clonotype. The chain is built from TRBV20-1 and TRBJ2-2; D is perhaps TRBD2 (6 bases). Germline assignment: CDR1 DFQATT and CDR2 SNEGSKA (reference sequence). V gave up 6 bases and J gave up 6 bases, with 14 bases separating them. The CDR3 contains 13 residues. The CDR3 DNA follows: TGCAGTGCACGTAAACCGGGAGCCGGGGAGCTGTTTTTT. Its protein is CSARKPGAGELFF.

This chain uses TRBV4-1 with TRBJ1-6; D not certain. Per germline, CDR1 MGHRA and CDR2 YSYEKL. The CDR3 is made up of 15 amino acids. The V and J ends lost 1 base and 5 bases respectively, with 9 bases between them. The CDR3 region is CASSQGQIDNSPLHF. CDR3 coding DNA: TGCGCCAGCAGCCAAGGGCAGATAGATAATTCACCCCTCCACTTT.

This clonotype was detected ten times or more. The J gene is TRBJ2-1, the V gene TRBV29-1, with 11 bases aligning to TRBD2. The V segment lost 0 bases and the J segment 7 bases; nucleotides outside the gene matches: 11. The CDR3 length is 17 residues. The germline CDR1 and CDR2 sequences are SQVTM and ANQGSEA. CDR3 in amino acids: CSVEEQVAGGAWNEQFF. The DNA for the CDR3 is TGCAGCGTTGAAGAACAGGTAGCGGGGGGGGCCTGGAATGAGCAGTTCTTC.

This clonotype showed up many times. The CDR3 DNA is TGTGCCAGCAACCCTAATGGTCCCTACAATGAGCAGTTCTTC. It codes for CASNPNGPYNEQFF. V gene TRBV6-2 or TRBV6-3 combines with J gene TRBJ2-1, with unresolved D. The V end lost 7 bases, the J end lost 2 bases, and 12 bases lay between the germline ends. This CDR3 is 14 amino acids long. Germline CDR1 reads MNHEY; CDR2 reads SVGEGT.

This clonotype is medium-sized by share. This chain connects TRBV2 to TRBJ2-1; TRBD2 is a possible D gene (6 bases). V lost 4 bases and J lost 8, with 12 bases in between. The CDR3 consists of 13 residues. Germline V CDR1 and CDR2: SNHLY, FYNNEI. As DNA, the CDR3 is TGTGCCAGCAGTGGGGAGGAATACGATGAGCAGTTCTTC. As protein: CASSGEEYDEQFF.

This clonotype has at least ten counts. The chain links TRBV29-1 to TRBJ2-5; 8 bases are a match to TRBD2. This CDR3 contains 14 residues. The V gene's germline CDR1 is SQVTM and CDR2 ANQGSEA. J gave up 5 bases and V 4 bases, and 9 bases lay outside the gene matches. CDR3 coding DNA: TGCAGCGTTGCAGGAGGGACGGGAGGGGAGACCCAGTACTTC. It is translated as CSVAGGTGGETQYF.

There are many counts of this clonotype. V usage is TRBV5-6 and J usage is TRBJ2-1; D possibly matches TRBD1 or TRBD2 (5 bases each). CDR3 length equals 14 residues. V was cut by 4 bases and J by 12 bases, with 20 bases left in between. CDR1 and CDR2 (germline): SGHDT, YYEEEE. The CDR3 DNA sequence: TGTGCCAGCAGCCCATTGGGGGATTATAAGGGGCAGTTCTTC. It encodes CASSPLGDYKGQFF.

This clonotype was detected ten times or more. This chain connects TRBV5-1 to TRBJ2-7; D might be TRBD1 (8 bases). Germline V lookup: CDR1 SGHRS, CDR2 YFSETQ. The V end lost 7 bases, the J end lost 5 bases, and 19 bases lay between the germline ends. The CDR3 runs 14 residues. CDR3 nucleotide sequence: TGCGCCAGCGAGACAGGGGACTATGAAAACGAGCAGTACTTC. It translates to CASETGDYENEQYF.

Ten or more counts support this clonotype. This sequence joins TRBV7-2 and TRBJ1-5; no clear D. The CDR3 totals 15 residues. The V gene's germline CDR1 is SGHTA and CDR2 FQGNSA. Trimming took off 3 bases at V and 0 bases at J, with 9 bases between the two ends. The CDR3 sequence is CASSLDLNSNQPQHF. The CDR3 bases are TGTGCCAGCAGCTTGGACTTAAATAGCAATCAGCCCCAGCATTTT. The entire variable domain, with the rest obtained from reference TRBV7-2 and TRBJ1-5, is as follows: GAGVSQSPSNKVTEKGKDVELRCDPISGHTALYWYRQSLGQGLEFLIYFQGNSAPDKSGLPSDRFSAERTGGSVSTLTIQRTQQEDSAVYLCASSLDLNSNQPQHFGDGTRLSIL.

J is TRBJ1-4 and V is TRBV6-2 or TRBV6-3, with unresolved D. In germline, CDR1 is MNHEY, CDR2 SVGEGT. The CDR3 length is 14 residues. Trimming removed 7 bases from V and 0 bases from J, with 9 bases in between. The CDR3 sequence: CASTTPATNEKLFF. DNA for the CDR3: TGTGCCAGCACCACCCCTGCAACTAATGAAAAACTGTTTTTT.

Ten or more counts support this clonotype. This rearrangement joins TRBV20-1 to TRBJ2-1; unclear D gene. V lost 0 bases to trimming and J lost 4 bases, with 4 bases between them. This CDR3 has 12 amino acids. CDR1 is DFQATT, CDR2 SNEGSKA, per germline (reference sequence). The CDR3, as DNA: TGCAGTGCTAGAGATCTTTACAATGAGCAGTTCTTC. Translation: CSARDLYNEQFF.

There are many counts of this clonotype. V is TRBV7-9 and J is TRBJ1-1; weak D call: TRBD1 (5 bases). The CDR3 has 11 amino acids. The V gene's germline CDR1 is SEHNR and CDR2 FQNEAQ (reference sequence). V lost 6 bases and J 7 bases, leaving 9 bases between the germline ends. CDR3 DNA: TGTGCCAGCAGGGGCGGGGGTGAAGCTTTCTTT. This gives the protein CASRGGGEAFF.

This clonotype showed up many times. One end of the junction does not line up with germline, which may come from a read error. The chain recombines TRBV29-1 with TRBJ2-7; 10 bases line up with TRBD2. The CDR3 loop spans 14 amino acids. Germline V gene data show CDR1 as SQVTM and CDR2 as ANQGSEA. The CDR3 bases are TGCAGCGTGGAAGGGACTAGCGTTTCCTACGAGCAGTACTTC. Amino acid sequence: CSVEGTSVSYEQYF.